This entry lists 8 T cell receptor beta chains sequenced from one sample in a study of shared clonotypes between healthy human individuals. Here immunoSEQ multiplex PCR was the method, and the copy in TCRdb shows in-frame clones only, minus some. Of some 650,000 clones listed, around 97% are singletons. What was sequenced was naive CD4+ T cells sorted from blood. Subset here: CD45RA+ positively selected. These receptors were taken from a woman aged 30 to 39 in good health.

The V call is TRBV18, the J call TRBJ2-5; the D gene is possibly TRBD2 (6 bases). Trimming removed 5 bases at V and 5 bases at J, with 12 bases between. Per germline, CDR1 KGHSH and CDR2 LQKENI. CDR3 size: 13 residues. The CDR3 spells CASSRTRGETQYF. CDR3 DNA sequence: TGTGCCAGCTCAAGGACACGGGGGGAGACCCAGTACTTC. Combining the CDR3 with reference TRBV18 and TRBJ2-5 gives the whole variable domain NAGVMQNPRHLVRRRGQEARLRCSPMKGHSHVYWYRQLPEEGLKFMVYLQKENIIDESGMPKERFSAEFPKEGPSILRIQQVVRGDSAAYFCASSRTRGETQYFGPGTRLLVL.

The chain uses TRBV19 and TRBJ2-1; TRBD2 matches 11 bases. V dropped 4 bases and J dropped 4; count of bases not matched to a gene: 3. Germline V gene lookup returns CDR1 LNHDA and CDR2 SQIVND (reference sequence). The CDR3 has 15 residues. The CDR3 protein is CASSKLAGVYNEQFF. CDR3 DNA sequence: TGTGCCAGTAGTAAACTAGCGGGGGTGTACAATGAGCAGTTCTTC.

V gene TRBV10-2 combines with J gene TRBJ1-2; 9 nucleotides match TRBD1. CDR1 WSHSY and CDR2 SAAADI come from the germline V gene. The CDR3 contains 18 residues. J gave up 7 bases and V 0 bases, and 15 bases lay outside the gene matches. In nucleotides, the CDR3 is TGCGCCAGCAGTGAGTCGATTACGGGACAGGGTAAAGGAGGTGGCTACACCTTC. Translating it yields CASSESITGQGKGGGYTF.

Regarding this clone: This sample also contains other DNA sequences that code for the same CDR3. The V call is TRBV6-5, the J call TRBJ2-7; 8 bases agree with TRBD1. The V gene end was trimmed by 6 bases and the J gene end by 3 bases; junction bases not matched to a gene: 7. The CDR3 is 14 amino acids. Germline V lookup: CDR1 MNHEY, CDR2 SVGAGI. The CDR3 coding sequence is TGTGCCAGCAGACCCGACAGGGGCGTCTACGAGCAGTACTTC. It codes for CASRPDRGVYEQYF.

The gene calls are TRBV5-8 and TRBJ2-1; D perhaps matches TRBD2 (5 bases). Trimming pared 4 bases from V and 5 bases from J, leaving 13 bases between. The germline V gene has CDR1 SGHTS and CDR2 YDEGEE. The CDR3 has 14 amino acids. DNA of the CDR3: TGTGCCAGCAGCCGACGGGGTAGTCACAATGAGCAGTTCTTC. This translates into CASSRRGSHNEQFF.

With respect to this clone: The sample carries other DNA sequences with the same CDR3. This chain joins TRBV5-1 and TRBJ2-3; D unclear. Trimming removed 5 bases from V and 0 bases from J, with 4 bases in between. This CDR3 has 12 amino acids. Germline V CDR1 and CDR2: SGHRS, YFSETQ. The CDR3 loop is CASSSSTDTQYF. CDR3 coding DNA: TGCGCCAGCAGTTCTAGCACAGATACGCAGTATTTT.

CDR3 coding DNA: TGTGCCAGCAGTTTATCGAACAGCAGAACCTACGAGCAGTACTTC. Its translation: CASSLSNSRTYEQYF. The chain links TRBV27 to TRBJ2-7; D uncertain. Germline CDR1 reads MNHEY; CDR2 reads SMNVEV (reference sequence). The CDR3 has 15 amino acids. Trimming pared 0 bases from V and 2 bases from J, leaving 11 bases between.

The J gene is TRBJ2-2, the V gene TRBV5-8; 7 bases line up with TRBD2. The CDR3 sequence is 14 residues long. Germline assignment: CDR1 SGHTS and CDR2 YDEGEE. Trimming cost V 0 bases and J 7 bases; bases outside gene matches: 3. CDR3 in amino acids: CASSLERDFGELFF. In DNA, the CDR3 is TGTGCCAGCAGCTTGGAGCGGGATTTCGGGGAGCTGTTTTTT.